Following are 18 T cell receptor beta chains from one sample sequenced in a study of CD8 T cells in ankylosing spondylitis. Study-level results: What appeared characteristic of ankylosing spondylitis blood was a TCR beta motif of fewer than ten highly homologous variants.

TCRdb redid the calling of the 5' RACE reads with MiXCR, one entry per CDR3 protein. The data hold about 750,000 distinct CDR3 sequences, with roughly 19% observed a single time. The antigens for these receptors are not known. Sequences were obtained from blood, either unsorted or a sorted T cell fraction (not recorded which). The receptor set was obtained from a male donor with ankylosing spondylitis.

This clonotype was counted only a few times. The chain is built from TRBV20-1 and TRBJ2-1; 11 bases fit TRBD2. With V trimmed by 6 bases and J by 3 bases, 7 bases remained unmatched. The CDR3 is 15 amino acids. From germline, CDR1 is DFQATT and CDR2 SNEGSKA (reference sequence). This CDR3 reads CSARRTSGRYNEQFF. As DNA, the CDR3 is TGCAGTGCCAGAAGGACTAGCGGGCGCTACAATGAGCAGTTCTTC.

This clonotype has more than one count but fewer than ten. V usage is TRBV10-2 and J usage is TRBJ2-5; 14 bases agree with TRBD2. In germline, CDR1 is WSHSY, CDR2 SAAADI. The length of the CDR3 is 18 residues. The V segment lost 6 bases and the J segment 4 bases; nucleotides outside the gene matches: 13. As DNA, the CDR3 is TGCGCCAGCAGGGGGACTAGCGGGAGTTGGAGGCAAGGAGAGACCCAGTACTTC. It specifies CASRGTSGSWRQGETQYF.

The CDR3: CASSLEGTGIQETQYF. In DNA, the CDR3 is TGTGCCAGCAGTTTAGAGGGAACAGGCATACAAGAGACCCAGTACTTC. The chain couples TRBV12-3 or TRBV12-4 to TRBJ2-5; D is perhaps TRBD1 (5 bases). The CDR3 loop spans 16 amino acids. The ends were cut back, 1 base at V and 2 bases at J, with 14 bases in the middle.

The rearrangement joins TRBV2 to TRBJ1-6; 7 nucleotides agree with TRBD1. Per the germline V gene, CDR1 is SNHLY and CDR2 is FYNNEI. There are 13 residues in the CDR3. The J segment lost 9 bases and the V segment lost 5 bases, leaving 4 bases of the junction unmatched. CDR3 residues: CASSYRGGSPLHF. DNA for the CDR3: TGTGCCAGCAGTTACAGGGGTGGTTCACCCCTCCACTTT. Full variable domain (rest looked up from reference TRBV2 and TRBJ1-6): EPEVTQTPSHQVTQMGQEVILRCVPISNHLYFYWYRQILGQKVEFLVSFYNNEISEKSEIFDDQFSVERPDGSNFTLKIRSTKLEDSAMYFCASSYRGGSPLHFGNGTRLTVT.

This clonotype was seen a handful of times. CDR3 in amino acids: CASSQLSTEQFF. The CDR3 nucleotides read TGTGCCAGCAGCCAACTCAGCACTGAGCAGTTCTTC. The V gene is TRBV3-1, the J gene TRBJ2-1; D gene ambiguous. From germline, CDR1 is LGHDT and CDR2 YNNKEL (reference sequence). CDR3 size: 12 residues. The V and J ends lost 2 bases and 9 bases respectively, with 8 bases between them.

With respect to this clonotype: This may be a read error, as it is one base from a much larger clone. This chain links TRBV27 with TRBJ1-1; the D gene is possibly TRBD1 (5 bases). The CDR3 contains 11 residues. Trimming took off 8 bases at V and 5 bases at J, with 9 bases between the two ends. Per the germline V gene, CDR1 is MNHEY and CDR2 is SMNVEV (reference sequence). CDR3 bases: TGTGCCAGCGTGGGGGGGACTGAAGCTTTCTTT. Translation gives CASVGGTEAFF.

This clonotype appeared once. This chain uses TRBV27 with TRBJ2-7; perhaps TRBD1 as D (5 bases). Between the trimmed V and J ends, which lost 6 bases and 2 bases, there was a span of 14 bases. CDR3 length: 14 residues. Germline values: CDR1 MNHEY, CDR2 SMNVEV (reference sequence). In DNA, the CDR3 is TGTGCCAGCAGGGGGAACGGACAACCCTACGAGCAGTACTTC. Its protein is CASRGNGQPYEQYF.

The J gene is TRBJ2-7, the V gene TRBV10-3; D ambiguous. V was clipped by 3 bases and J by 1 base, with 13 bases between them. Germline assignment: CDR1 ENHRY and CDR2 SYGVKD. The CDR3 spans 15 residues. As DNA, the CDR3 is TGTGCCATCAGTGAAAGGGCAGCCCCTTCCTACGAGCAGTACTTC. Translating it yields CAISERAAPSYEQYF.

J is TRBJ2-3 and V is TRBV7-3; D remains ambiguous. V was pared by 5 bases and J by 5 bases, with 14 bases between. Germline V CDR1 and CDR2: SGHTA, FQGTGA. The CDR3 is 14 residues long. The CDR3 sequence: CASSVSRVGDTQYF. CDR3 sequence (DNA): TGTGCCAGCAGCGTTAGTAGAGTTGGAGATACGCAGTATTTT. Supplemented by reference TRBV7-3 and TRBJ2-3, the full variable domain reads GAGVSQTPSNKVTEKGKYVELRCDPISGHTALYWYRQSLGQGPEFLIYFQGTGAADDSGLPNDRFFAVRPEGSVSTLKIQRTERGDSAVYLCASSVSRVGDTQYFGPGTRLTVL.

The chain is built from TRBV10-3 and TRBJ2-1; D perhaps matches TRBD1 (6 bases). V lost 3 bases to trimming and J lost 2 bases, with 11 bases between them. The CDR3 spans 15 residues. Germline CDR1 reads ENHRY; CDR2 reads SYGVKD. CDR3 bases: TGTGCCATCAGTGATAGGGGGAGCCCCTACAATGAGCAGTTCTTC. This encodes CAISDRGSPYNEQFF.

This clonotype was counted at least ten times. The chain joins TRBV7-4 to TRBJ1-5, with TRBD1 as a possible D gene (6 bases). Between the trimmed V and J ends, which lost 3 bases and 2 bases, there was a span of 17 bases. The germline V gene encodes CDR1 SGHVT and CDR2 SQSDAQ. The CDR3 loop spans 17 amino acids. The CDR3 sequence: CASSLVDSLDGNQPQHF. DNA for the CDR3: TGTGCCAGCAGCTTGGTGGACAGCCTAGATGGCAATCAGCCCCAGCATTTT.

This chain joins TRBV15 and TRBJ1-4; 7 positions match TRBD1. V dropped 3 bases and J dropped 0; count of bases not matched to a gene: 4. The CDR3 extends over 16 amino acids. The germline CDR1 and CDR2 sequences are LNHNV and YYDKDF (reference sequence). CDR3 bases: TGTGCCACCAGCAGGGGGGACAGCTCAACTAATGAAAAACTGTTTTTT. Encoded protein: CATSRGDSSTNEKLFF.

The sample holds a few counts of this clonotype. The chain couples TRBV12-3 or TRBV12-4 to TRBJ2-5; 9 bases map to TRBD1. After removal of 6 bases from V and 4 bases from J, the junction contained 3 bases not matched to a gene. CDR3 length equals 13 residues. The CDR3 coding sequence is TGTGCCAGCAGACAGACAGGGGGAGAGACCCAGTACTTC. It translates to CASRQTGGETQYF.

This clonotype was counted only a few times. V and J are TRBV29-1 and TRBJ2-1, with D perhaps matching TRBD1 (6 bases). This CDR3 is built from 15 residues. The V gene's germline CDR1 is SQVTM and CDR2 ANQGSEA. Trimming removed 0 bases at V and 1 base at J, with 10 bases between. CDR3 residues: CSVEEMGASYNEQFF. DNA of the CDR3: TGCAGCGTTGAAGAAATGGGGGCGTCCTACAATGAGCAGTTCTTC.

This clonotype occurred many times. Written as DNA, the CDR3 is TGTGCCAGCAGTTACCCGATCGGAGGGGGGCGGCTGAACACTGAAGCTTTCTTT. It yields the protein CASSYPIGGGRLNTEAFF. This chain uses TRBV6-2 or TRBV6-3 with TRBJ1-1; TRBD1 might be the D (6 bases). This CDR3 has 18 residues. Trimming cost V 2 bases and J 0 bases, with 19 bases left between them. Germline CDR1 is MNHEY and CDR2 is SVGEGT.

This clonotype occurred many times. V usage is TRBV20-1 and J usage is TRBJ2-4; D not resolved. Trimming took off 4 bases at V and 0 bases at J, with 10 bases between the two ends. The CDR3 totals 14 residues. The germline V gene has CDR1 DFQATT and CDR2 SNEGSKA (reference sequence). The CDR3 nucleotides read TGCAGTGCTATGAACCAAATAGCCAAAAACATTCAGTACTTC. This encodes CSAMNQIAKNIQYF.

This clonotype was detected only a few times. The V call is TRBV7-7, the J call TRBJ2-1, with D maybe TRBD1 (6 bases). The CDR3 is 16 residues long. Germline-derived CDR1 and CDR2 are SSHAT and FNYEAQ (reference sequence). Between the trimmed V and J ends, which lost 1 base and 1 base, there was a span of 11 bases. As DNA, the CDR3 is TGTGCCAGCAGCTTAGTTTACAGGGCATCCTACAATGAGCAGTTCTTC. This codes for CASSLVYRASYNEQFF.

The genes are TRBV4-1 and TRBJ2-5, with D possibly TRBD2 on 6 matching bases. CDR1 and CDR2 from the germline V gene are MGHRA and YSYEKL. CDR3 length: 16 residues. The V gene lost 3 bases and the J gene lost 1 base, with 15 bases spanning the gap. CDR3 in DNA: TGCGCCAGCAGCCAGGCTCTACTAGCTACCCAAGAGACCCAGTACTTC. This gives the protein CASSQALLATQETQYF.